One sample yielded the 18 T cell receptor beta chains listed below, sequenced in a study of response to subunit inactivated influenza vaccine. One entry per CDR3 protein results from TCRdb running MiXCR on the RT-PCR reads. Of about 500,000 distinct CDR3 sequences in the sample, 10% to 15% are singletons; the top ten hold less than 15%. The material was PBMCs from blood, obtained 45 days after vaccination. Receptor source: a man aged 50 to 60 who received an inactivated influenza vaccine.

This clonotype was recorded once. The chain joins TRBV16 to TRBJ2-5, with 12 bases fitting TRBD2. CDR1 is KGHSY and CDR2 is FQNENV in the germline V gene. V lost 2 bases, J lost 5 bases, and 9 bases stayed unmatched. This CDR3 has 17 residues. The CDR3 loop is CASSQGGLAGFQETQYF. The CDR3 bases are TGTGCCAGCAGCCAAGGGGGACTAGCGGGTTTCCAGGAGACCCAGTACTTC.

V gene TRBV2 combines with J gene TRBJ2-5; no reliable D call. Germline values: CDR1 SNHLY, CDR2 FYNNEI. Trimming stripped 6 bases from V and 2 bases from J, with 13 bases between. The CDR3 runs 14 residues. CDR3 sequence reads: CASSQGRWQETQYF. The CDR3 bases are TGTGCCAGCAGCCAAGGCAGGTGGCAAGAGACCCAGTACTTC.

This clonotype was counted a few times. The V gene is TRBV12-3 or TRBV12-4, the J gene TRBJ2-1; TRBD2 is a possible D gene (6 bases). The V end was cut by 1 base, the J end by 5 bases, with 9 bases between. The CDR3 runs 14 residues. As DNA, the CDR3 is TGTGCCAGCAGTTTAGGACTAGAGAACAATGAGCAGTTCTTC. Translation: CASSLGLENNEQFF.

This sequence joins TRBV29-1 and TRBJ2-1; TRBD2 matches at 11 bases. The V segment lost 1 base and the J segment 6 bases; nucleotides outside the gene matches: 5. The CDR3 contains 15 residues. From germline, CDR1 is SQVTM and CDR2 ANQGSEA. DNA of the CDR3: TGCAGCGTTGAAGTAGGTAGCGGGGGGGCCAATGAGCAGTTCTTC. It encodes CSVEVGSGGANEQFF.

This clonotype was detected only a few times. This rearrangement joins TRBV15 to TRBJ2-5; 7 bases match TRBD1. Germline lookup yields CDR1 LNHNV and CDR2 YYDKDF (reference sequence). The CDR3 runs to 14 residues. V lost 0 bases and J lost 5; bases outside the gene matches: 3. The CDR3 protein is CATSRDLQGETQYF. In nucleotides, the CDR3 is TGTGCCACCAGCAGAGATCTACAGGGGGAGACCCAGTACTTC.

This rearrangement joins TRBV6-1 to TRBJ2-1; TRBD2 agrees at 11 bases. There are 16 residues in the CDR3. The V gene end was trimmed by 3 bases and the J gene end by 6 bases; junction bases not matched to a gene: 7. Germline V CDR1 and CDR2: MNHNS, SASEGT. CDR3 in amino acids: CASSEQLAGATNEQFF. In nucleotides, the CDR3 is TGTGCCAGCAGTGAGCAACTAGCGGGAGCTACCAATGAGCAGTTCTTC.

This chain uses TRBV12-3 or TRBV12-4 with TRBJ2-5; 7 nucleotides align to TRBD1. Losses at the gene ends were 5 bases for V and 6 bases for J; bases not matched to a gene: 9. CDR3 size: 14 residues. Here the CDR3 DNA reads TGTGCCAGCAGTAGAGACAGGGTTCAGCAGACCCAGTACTTC. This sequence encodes CASSRDRVQQTQYF.

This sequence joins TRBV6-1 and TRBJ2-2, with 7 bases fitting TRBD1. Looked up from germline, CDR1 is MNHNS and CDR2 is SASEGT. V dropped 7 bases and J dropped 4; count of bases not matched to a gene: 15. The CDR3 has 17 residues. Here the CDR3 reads CASKPISTGPGTGELFF. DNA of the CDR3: TGTGCCAGCAAACCTATATCGACAGGGCCCGGCACCGGGGAGCTGTTTTTT.

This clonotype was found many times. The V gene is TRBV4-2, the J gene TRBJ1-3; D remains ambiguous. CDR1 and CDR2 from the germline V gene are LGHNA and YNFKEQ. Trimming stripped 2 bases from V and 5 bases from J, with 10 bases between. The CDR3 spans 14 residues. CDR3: CASSQSEARNTIYF. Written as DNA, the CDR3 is TGTGCCAGCAGCCAATCCGAGGCCCGAAACACCATATATTTT.

The CDR3 region has the DNA TGTGCCAGCAGTTTCGGGTGGGGGGCTAGCACAGATACGCAGTATTTT. This codes for CASSFGWGASTDTQYF. This sequence joins TRBV12-3 or TRBV12-4 and TRBJ2-3, with D perhaps matching TRBD1 or TRBD2 (6 bases each). V gave up 3 bases and J gave up 0 bases, with 13 bases separating them. The CDR3 runs to 16 residues.

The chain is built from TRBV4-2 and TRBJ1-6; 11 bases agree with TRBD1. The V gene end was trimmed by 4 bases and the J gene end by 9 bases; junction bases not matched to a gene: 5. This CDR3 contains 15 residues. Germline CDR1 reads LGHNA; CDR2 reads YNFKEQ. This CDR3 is CASSPGGQGGSPLHF. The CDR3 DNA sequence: TGTGCCAGCAGCCCGGGGGGACAGGGGGGTTCACCCCTCCACTTT.

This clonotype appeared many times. The CDR3 region is CSAFRGENIQYF. In DNA form, the CDR3 reads TGCAGTGCTTTTAGGGGAGAAAACATTCAGTACTTC. This chain links TRBV20-1 with TRBJ2-4, with D perhaps being TRBD1 or TRBD2 (5 bases each). The CDR3 extends over 12 amino acids. V lost 5 bases and J 5 bases, leaving 10 bases between the germline ends. CDR1 and CDR2 from the germline V gene are DFQATT and SNEGSKA (reference sequence).

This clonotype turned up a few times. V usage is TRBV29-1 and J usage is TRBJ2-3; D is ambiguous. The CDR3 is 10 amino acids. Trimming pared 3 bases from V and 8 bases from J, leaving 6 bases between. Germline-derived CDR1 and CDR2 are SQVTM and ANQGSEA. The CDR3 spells CSVDTPTQYF. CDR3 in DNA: TGCAGCGTTGACACCCCTACGCAGTATTTT.

The chain's CDR3 is CASSPTGGGTEAFF. The CDR3 nucleotides are TGTGCCAGCAGCCCTACAGGGGGGGGGACTGAAGCTTTCTTT. V usage is TRBV5-5 and J usage is TRBJ1-1; 8 bases are a match to TRBD1. Germline V lookup: CDR1 SGHKS, CDR2 YYEKEE (reference sequence). This CDR3 is 14 amino acids long. The junction had 7 bases not matched to a gene; V was cut back by 4 bases and J by 5 bases.

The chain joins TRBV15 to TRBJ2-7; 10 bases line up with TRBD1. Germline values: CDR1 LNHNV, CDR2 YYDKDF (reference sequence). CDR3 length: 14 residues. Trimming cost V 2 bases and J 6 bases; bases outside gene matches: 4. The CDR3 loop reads CATSRRWDRGEQYF. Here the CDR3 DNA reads TGTGCCACCAGCAGACGATGGGACAGGGGCGAGCAGTACTTC.

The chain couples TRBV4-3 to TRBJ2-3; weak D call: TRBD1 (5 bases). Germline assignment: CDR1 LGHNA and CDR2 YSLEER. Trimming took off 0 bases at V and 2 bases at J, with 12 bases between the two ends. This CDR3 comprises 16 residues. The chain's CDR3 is CASSQDGPTATDTQYF. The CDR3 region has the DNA TGCGCCAGCAGCCAAGATGGCCCGACAGCCACAGATACGCAGTATTTT.

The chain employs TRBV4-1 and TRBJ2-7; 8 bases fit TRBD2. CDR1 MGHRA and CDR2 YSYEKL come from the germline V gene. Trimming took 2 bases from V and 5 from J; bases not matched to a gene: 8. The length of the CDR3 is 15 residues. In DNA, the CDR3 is TGCGCCAGCAGCCAATCGCCGGGGGGGCGCGACGAGCAGTACTTC. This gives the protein CASSQSPGGRDEQYF.

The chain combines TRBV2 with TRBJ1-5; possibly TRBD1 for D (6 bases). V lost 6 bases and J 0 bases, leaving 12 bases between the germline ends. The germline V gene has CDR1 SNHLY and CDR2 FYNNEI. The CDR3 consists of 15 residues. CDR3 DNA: TGTGCCAGCAGAAAGGACAGATATAGCAATCAGCCCCAGCATTTT. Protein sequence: CASRKDRYSNQPQHF.